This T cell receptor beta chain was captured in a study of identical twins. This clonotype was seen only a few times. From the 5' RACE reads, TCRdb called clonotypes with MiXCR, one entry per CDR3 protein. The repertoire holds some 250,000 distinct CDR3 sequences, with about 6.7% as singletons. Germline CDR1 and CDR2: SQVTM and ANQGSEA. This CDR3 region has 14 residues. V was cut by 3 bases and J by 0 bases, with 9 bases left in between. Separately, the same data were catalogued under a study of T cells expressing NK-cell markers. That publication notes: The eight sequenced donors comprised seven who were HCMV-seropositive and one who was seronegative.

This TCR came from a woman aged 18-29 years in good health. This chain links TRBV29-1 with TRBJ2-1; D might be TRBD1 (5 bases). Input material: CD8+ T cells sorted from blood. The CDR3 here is CSVDQGSSYNEQFF. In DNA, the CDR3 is TGCAGCGTTGACCAGGGTAGCTCCTACAATGAGCAGTTCTTC.